These T cell receptor beta chains were read from a single sample in a study of blood T cell repertoires in COVID-19. Profiling relied on immunoSEQ multiplex PCR, and the TCRdb table lists in-frame clones only, not all of them. Of about 280,000 clones listed, roughly 87% are singletons. Material: peripheral blood. These receptors all come from a woman between 50 and 59 years old who had recovered from COVID-19. Both conserved end residues are part of each CDR3. A D gene is named only where the DNA matches it firmly. The listing skips clone size in some rows; elsewhere it reads once, few, many or a size class.

J gene,clone size,D gene,V gene,CDR3 protein,CDR3 DNA
TRBJ1-6,once,NA,TRBV24-1,CATSDGGLYNSPLHF,TGTGCCACCAGTGATGGGGGCCTGTATAATTCACCCCTCCACTTT
TRBJ1-2,NA,NA,TRBV29-1,CSGIQNRVRGGYTF,TGCAGCGGAATCCAAAACAGGGTTAGAGGGGGCTACACCTTC
TRBJ2-7,NA,TRBD1,TRBV7-2,CASSQHRGNEQYF,TGTGCCAGCAGTCAACACAGGGGGAACGAGCAGTACTTC
TRBJ1-2,NA,NA,TRBV9,CASSSPFTKNYGYTF,TGTGCCAGCAGCTCCCCTTTTACAAAAAACTATGGCTACACCTTC
TRBJ2-1,NA,NA,TRBV7-3,CASSPRSYNEQFF,TGTGCCAGCAGCCCCAGATCCTACAATGAGCAGTTCTTC
TRBJ2-3,NA,TRBD2,TRBV7-9,CASSGLAGLANTQYF,TGTGCCAGCAGCGGACTAGCGGGACTTGCAAATACGCAGTATTTT
TRBJ2-3,few,TRBD1,TRBV7-3,CASSLGQGIDTQYF,TGTGCCAGCAGCTTGGGACAGGGTATCGATACGCAGTATTTT
TRBJ2-2,NA,TRBD1,TRBV5-1,CASSSGTENTGELFF,TGCGCCAGCAGTTCCGGGACAGAGAACACCGGGGAGCTGTTTTTT
TRBJ1-3,NA,TRBD1,TRBV9,CASSPYATDRGLGNTIYF,TGTGCCAGCAGCCCTTATGCAACTGACAGGGGATTGGGAAACACCATATATTTT
TRBJ1-1,once,NA,TRBV7-9,CASSLPGALGTEAFF,TGTGCCAGCAGCCTCCCAGGGGCCTTGGGAACTGAAGCTTTCTTT
TRBJ1-2,NA,NA,TRBV15,CATSRDYEENYGYTF,TGTGCCACCAGCAGAGATTATGAGGAGAACTATGGCTACACCTTC
TRBJ1-5,NA,NA,TRBV19,CASTDRREYSNQPQHF,TGTGCCAGTACCGACCGCCGGGAGTATAGCAATCAGCCCCAGCATTTT
TRBJ1-1,few,NA,TRBV6-6,CASSHASSEAFF,TGTGCCAGCAGTCATGCCTCCAGTGAAGCTTTCTTT
TRBJ2-1,NA,TRBD1,TRBV9,CASSVGVGGTGTYNEQFF,TGTGCCAGCAGCGTAGGGGTCGGCGGGACAGGAACCTACAATGAGCAGTTCTTC
TRBJ1-4,NA,NA,TRBV20-1,CSASVGGVNEKLFF,TGCAGTGCTAGTGTCGGAGGGGTTAATGAAAAACTGTTTTTT
TRBJ2-6,NA,NA,TRBV28,CATPAGPSSGANVLTF,TGTGCCACGCCGGCAGGGCCGAGCTCTGGGGCCAACGTCCTGACTTTC
TRBJ2-5,NA,NA,TRBV9,CASSPRPTSQETQYF,TGTGCCAGCAGCCCACGGCCGACTAGCCAAGAGACCCAGTACTTC
TRBJ2-1,few,TRBD2,TRBV19,CASSPGTSPAVEQFF,TGTGCCAGTAGTCCCGGGACTAGCCCAGCGGTTGAGCAGTTCTTC
TRBJ2-5,NA,TRBD2,TRBV9,CASSVGGGVAETQYF,TGTGCCAGCAGCGTAGGCGGGGGGGTCGCAGAGACCCAGTACTTC
TRBJ2-1,NA,TRBD2,TRBV9,CASSFGTTYNEQFF,TGTGCCAGCAGCTTCGGGACTACCTACAATGAGCAGTTCTTC
TRBJ2-1,NA,TRBD2,TRBV3-1/TRBV3-2,CASSPRGELAGLARNEQFF,TGTGCCAGCAGCCCCCGAGGGGAACTAGCGGGTCTGGCAAGGAATGAGCAGTTCTTC
TRBJ1-4,NA,NA,TRBV6-2/TRBV6-3,CASSYSDSGERATNEKLFF,TGTGCCAGCAGTTACTCGGACTCCGGCGAACGTGCAACTAATGAAAAACTGTTTTTT
TRBJ1-2,NA,NA,TRBV6-2/TRBV6-3,CASSNRAWARYGYTF,TGTGCCAGCAGTAACAGGGCCTGGGCCAGATATGGCTACACCTTC
TRBJ2-7,NA,NA,TRBV4-2,CASSQDYSSTYEQYF,TGTGCCAGCAGCCAAGATTACAGTTCAACCTACGAGCAGTACTTC
TRBJ1-5,NA,NA,TRBV7-2,CASSPFFSNQPQHF,TGTGCCAGCAGCCCTTTCTTTAGCAATCAGCCCCAGCATTTT
TRBJ2-3,NA,TRBD2,TRBV27,CASSLAGGTDTQYF,TGTGCCAGCAGCCTAGCGGGAGGCACAGATACGCAGTATTTT
TRBJ1-2,NA,NA,TRBV7-2,CASSLAGLLGYGYTF,TGTGCCAGCAGCTTAGCGGGGCTCCTGGGCTATGGCTACACCTTC
TRBJ2-7,NA,TRBD2,TRBV5-1,CASSLAGVSYEQYF,TGCGCCAGCAGCTTAGCGGGGGTCTCCTACGAGCAGTACTTC
TRBJ1-2,NA,NA,TRBV2,CASSDGADYGYTF,TGTGCCAGCAGTGATGGGGCAGACTATGGCTACACCTTC
TRBJ2-3,NA,NA,TRBV4-1,CASSQDRVELTDTQYF,TGCGCCAGCAGCCAAGACAGGGTCGAACTCACAGATACGCAGTATTTT
TRBJ1-2,NA,TRBD1,TRBV3-1/TRBV3-2,CASEGGRYGYTF,TGTGCCAGCGAAGGGGGCAGATATGGCTACACCTTC
TRBJ1-1,few,NA,TRBV28,CASITGQNTEAFF,TGTGCCAGCATCACGGGACAGAACACTGAAGCTTTCTTT
TRBJ2-7,NA,NA,TRBV9,CASSVGQFSYEQYF,TGTGCCAGCAGCGTAGGACAGTTCTCCTACGAGCAGTACTTC
TRBJ2-7,NA,NA,TRBV6-2/TRBV6-3,CASSLAGIYEQYF,TGTGCCAGCAGTTTGGCAGGGATCTACGAGCAGTACTTC
TRBJ2-2,NA,NA,TRBV9,CASSTRSGERSTGELFF,TGTGCCAGCAGCACTCGATCCGGGGAGAGATCAACCGGGGAGCTGTTTTTT
TRBJ2-2,NA,NA,TRBV7-3,CASSSRRDTGELFF,TGTGCCAGCAGCTCCCGGCGGGACACCGGGGAGCTGTTTTTT
TRBJ1-4,NA,TRBD1,TRBV14,CASSPWTGIPEKLFF,TGTGCCAGCAGCCCTTGGACAGGAATCCCTGAAAAACTGTTTTTT
TRBJ2-5,NA,TRBD2,TRBV5-6,CASSLAGGETQYF,TGTGCCAGCAGCTTGGCGGGGGGAGAGACCCAGTACTTC
TRBJ2-3,NA,TRBD2,TRBV7-7,CASSSSGGRNPDTQYF,TGTGCTAGCAGCTCCTCGGGGGGGCGGAACCCGGATACGCAGTATTTT
TRBJ1-2,NA,NA,TRBV7-9,CASSSRDRPGYGYTF,TGTGCCAGCAGCAGCCGTGATCGGCCAGGGTATGGCTACACCTTC
TRBJ2-5,NA,TRBD2,TRBV9,CASSALAGGRETQYF,TGTGCCAGCAGCGCCTTAGCGGGGGGCCGTGAGACCCAGTACTTC
TRBJ1-6,NA,NA,TRBV23-1,CASSQPGQLNSPLHF,TGCGCCAGCAGTCAACCCGGACAGCTAAATTCACCCCTCCACTTT
TRBJ1-2,NA,NA,TRBV7-9,CASSFVNGYTF,TGTGCCAGCAGCTTCGTTAATGGCTACACCTTC
TRBJ2-2,NA,TRBD2,TRBV9,CASSEGLAGGVNTGELFF,TGTGCCAGCAGCGAAGGACTAGCGGGGGGTGTAAACACCGGGGAGCTGTTTTTT
TRBJ1-5,NA,NA,TRBV12-3/TRBV12-4,CASSHRDEEPQHF,TGTGCCAGCAGCCACAGGGATGAGGAGCCCCAGCATTTT
TRBJ1-2,few,TRBD1,TRBV4-2,CASSQGQGRGYTF,TGTGCCAGCAGCCAAGGACAGGGGCGAGGCTACACCTTC
TRBJ1-6,NA,NA,TRBV4-3,CASSQYTYAGSSYNSPLHF,TGCGCCAGCAGCCAATACACTTACGCGGGAAGCTCCTATAATTCACCCCTCCACTTT
TRBJ2-6,NA,NA,TRBV28,CASSTVSGANVLTF,TGTGCCAGCAGTACAGTCTCTGGGGCCAACGTCCTGACTTTC
TRBJ2-2,NA,NA,TRBV11-1,CASSLSFTGELFF,TGTGCCAGCAGCTTGTCTTTCACCGGGGAGCTGTTTTTT
TRBJ1-4,NA,TRBD1,TRBV19,CASSTLLMTGGGEKLFF,TGTGCCAGTAGTACCCTCCTTATGACAGGGGGCGGTGAAAAACTGTTTTTT
TRBJ2-3,NA,NA,TRBV4-2,CASSPSARTDTDTQYF,TGTGCCAGCAGCCCCTCCGCGAGGACAGACACAGATACGCAGTATTTT
TRBJ1-2,NA,TRBD1,TRBV11-2,CASSKYGTDYGYTF,TGTGCCAGCAGCAAATACGGGACAGATTATGGCTACACCTTC
TRBJ2-6,NA,TRBD1,TRBV27,CASRPGQGFSGANVLTF,TGTGCCAGCAGACCGGGACAGGGGTTCTCTGGGGCCAACGTCCTGACTTTC
TRBJ2-7,NA,TRBD2,TRBV7-9,CASSLGLAGDYEQYF,TGTGCCAGCAGCTTAGGCCTAGCGGGAGACTACGAGCAGTACTTC
TRBJ2-1,NA,TRBD1,TRBV7-2,CASSLLGQGLGAQFF,TGTGCCAGCAGCTTACTGGGACAGGGGTTGGGGGCCCAGTTCTTC
TRBJ1-1,NA,TRBD1,TRBV7-8,CASSLRTGGTAGNTEAFF,TGTGCCAGCAGCTTACGGACAGGGGGTACAGCGGGAAACACTGAAGCTTTCTTT
TRBJ1-5,once,TRBD1,TRBV5-4,CASSLRQGCQPQHF,TGTGCCAGCAGCCTGCGACAGGGGTGCCAGCCCCAGCATTTT
TRBJ2-7,NA,NA,TRBV27,CASSRAGTPRYEQYF,TGTGCCAGCAGTCGAGCGGGGACACCGCGTTACGAGCAGTACTTC
TRBJ1-2,NA,NA,TRBV10-3,CAIRTRGGDYTF,TGTGCCATCAGGACCAGGGGTGGCGACTACACCTTC
TRBJ2-1,few,TRBD2,TRBV9,CASSVAPGLAGESEQFF,TGTGCCAGCAGCGTAGCCCCGGGACTAGCGGGGGAGAGTGAGCAGTTCTTC